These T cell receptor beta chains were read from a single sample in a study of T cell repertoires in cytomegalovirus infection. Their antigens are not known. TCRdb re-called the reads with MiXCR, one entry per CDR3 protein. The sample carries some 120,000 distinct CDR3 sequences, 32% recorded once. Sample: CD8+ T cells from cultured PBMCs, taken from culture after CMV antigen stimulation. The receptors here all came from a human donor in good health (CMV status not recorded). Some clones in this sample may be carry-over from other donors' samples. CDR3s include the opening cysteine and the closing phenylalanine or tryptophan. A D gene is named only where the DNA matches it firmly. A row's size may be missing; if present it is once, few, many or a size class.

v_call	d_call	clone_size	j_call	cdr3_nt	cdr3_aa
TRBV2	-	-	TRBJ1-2	TGTGCCAGCAGTGAGGAGACTGAGCCCACCTTC	CASSEETEPTF
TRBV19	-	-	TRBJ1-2	TGTGCCAGTAGTATAGGGACAGCCTACACCTTC	CASSIGTAYTF
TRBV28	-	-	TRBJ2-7	TGTGCCAGCACATCGGGGGACTCCTACGAGCAGTACTTC	CASTSGDSYEQYF
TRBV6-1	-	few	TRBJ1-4	TGTGCCAGCCGGCCCTTCGTAACTAATGAAAAACTGTTTTTT	CASRPFVTNEKLFF
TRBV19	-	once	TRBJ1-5	TGTGCCAGTAGTATCCGGGACCTTAGCAATCAGCCCCAGCATTTT	CASSIRDLSNQPQHF
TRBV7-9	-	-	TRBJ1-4	TGTGCCAGCAGCTTAGCTGGACGTAATGAAAAACTGTTTTTT	CASSLAGRNEKLFF
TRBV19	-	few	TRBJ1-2	TGTGCCAGTAGTATAGGACAGAAAAATAACTATGGCTACACCTTC	CASSIGQKNNYGYTF
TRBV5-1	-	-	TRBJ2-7	TGCGCCAGCAGCTTGAATGACTACGAGCAGTACTTC	CASSLNDYEQYF
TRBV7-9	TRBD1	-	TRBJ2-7	TGTGCCAGCAGCTGGGGACAGGGCCTAACCTACGAGCAGTACTTC	CASSWGQGLTYEQYF
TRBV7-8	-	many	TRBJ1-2	TGTGCCAGCAGCTTAGGTCAGAACTATGGCTACACCTTC	CASSLGQNYGYTF
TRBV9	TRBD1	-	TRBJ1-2	TGTGCCAGCAGCGGAGGGGGCGCCTGGGGCTACACCTTC	CASSGGGAWGYTF
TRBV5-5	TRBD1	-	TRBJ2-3	TGTGCCAGCAGCTGGACAGGGTCGAGCTATACGCAGTATTTT	CASSWTGSSYTQYF
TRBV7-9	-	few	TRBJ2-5	TGTGCCAGCAGCCCACCCGGGCGCGCTGAGACCCAGTACTTC	CASSPPGRAETQYF
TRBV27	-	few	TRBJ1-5	TGTGCCAGCAGCTCGTACAGGGAAACCAATCAGCCCCAGCATTTT	CASSSYRETNQPQHF
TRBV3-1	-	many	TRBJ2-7	TGTGCCAGCAGCCAAGATATCAGCTCCTACGAGCAGTACTTC	CASSQDISSYEQYF
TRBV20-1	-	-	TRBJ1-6	TGCAGTGCTACTCTATCGGGGACGGCCGACTCCTATAATTCACCCCTCCACTTT	CSATLSGTADSYNSPLHF
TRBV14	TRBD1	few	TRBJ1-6	TGTGCCAGCAGCCAGTCTGACAGGGGCTATAATTCACCCCTCCACTTT	CASSQSDRGYNSPLHF
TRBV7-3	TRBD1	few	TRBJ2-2	TGTGCCAGCAGCCCGGACAGGGTTGGCACCGGGGAGCTGTTTTTT	CASSPDRVGTGELFF
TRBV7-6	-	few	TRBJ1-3	TGTGCCAGCAGGAGCGGGGCGGGGCCCTCTGGAAACACCATATATTTT	CASRSGAGPSGNTIYF
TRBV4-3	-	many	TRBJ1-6	TGCGCCAGCAGCCAAGAAAGGCAGGGTAATTCACCCCTCCACTTT	CASSQERQGNSPLHF
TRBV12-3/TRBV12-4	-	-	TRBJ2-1	TGTGCTAGCAGTTATGACTCCTACAATGAGCAGTTCTTC	CASSYDSYNEQFF